This TCR beta chain was captured by sequencing in a study of human T cells and chemical hapten exposure. About the study: Patients' scalps got diphenylcyclopropenone weekly throughout the roughly 25-week study. Overall study results and limits: Expanded TCRs made up significantly more big CDR3 similarity clusters than controls did.

This clonotype was seen more than once but under ten times. As yet, its antigen is unknown. How the authors handled the data: Sample TCR counts, which ranged from 23,224 to 690,600, had a median of approximately 95,000. One entry per CDR3 protein, called by TCRdb with MiXCR from the RACE reads. The V and J calls and clone size come from TCRdb's table, not from the authors' own analysis. The repertoire holds about 200,000 distinct CDR3 sequences, with roughly a quarter as singletons. Sample time point: patch test 3, about 24 weeks after DPC sensitization. Sample treatment: therapeutic diphenylcyclopropenone sensitization with weekly scalp DPC. Unfractionated whole blood yielded the extracted total RNA. V lost 4 bases to trimming and J lost 6 bases, with 18 bases between them. The length of the CDR3 is 16 residues. From germline, CDR1 is SEHNR and CDR2 FQNEAQ (reference sequence).

The receptor was derived from a woman between 40 and 55 years old with alopecia areata. Some clones in this sample may be carry-over from other donors' samples. The sequencing used whole blood, collected in connection with sensitization to the hapten diphenylcyclopropenone (DPC). The chain carries TRBV7-9 and TRBJ2-2; D may be TRBD1 or TRBD2 (5 bases each). The CDR3 region has the DNA TGTGCCAGCAGCTGGGGGTCCGTCCTAAATCCCGGGGAGCTGTTTTTT. It yields the protein CASSWGSVLNPGELFF.